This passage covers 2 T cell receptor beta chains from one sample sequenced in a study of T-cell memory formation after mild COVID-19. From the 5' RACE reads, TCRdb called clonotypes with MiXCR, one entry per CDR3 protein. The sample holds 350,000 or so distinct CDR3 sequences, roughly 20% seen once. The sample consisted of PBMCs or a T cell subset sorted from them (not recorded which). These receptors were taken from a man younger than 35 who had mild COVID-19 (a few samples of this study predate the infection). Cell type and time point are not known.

The DNA of the CDR3 is TGCAGTGTGGCGAGGGAAGACAATCAGCCCCAGCATTTT. Protein: CSVAREDNQPQHF. J is TRBJ1-5 and V is TRBV20-1; D gene ambiguous. V lost 7 bases and J lost 3, with 13 bases in between. The CDR3 is 13 amino acids. Germline V gene data show CDR1 as DFQATT and CDR2 as SNEGSKA (reference sequence).

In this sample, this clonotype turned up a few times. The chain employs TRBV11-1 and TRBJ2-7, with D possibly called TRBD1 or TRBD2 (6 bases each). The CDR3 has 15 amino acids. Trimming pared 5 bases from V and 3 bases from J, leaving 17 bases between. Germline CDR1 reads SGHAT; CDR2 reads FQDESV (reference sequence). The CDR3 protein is CASSRMAEGGYEQYV. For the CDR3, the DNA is TGTGCCAGCAGCCGAATGGCAGAGGGGGGCTACGAGCAGTACGTC.